Below, 17 T cell receptor beta chains from the same sample are listed, as sequenced in a study of T cell responses to AZD1222 COVID-19 vaccine. The method was immunoSEQ multiplex PCR; TCRdb's version includes in-frame clones alone and lacks a portion of them. The sample consists of some 120,000 clones, less than 95% of them appearing once. Sequences were derived from peripheral blood, sampled on day 0 of AZD1222 vaccination. The receptors come from an adult in good health.

The CDR3 spells CASSLATGHNYEQYF. The CDR3 DNA is TGCGCCAGCAGCCTAGCTACGGGACACAACTACGAGCAGTACTTC. The chain has TRBV4-1 and TRBJ2-7; D may be TRBD1 (6 bases). Trimming took off 4 bases at V and 3 bases at J, with 16 bases between the two ends. Per germline, CDR1 MGHRA and CDR2 YSYEKL. This CDR3 has 15 residues.

This chain uses TRBV28 with TRBJ1-2, with TRBD1 identical over 9 bases. This CDR3 has 15 residues. V dropped 5 bases and J dropped 2; count of bases not matched to a gene: 6. In germline, CDR1 is MDHEN, CDR2 SYDVKM. The CDR3 loop reads CASSLPGQGNYGYTF. The CDR3 nucleotides are TGTGCCAGCAGTCTGCCTGGACAGGGGAACTATGGCTACACCTTC.

The chain is built from TRBV30 and TRBJ2-3, with a possible D match to TRBD1 (6 bases). Germline values: CDR1 GTSNPN, CDR2 SVGIG (reference sequence). This CDR3 is built from 16 residues. Between the trimmed V and J ends, which lost 3 bases and 2 bases, there was a span of 18 bases. For the CDR3, the DNA is TGTGCCTGGAGCTATCCCATCACAGGGAACACAGATACGCAGTATTTT. Protein: CAWSYPITGNTDTQYF.

This chain joins TRBV4-1 and TRBJ2-7; the match to TRBD2 covers 8 bases. This CDR3 is 13 amino acids long. Trimming cost V 10 bases and J 3 bases; bases outside gene matches: 8. Germline loops: CDR1 MGHRA, CDR2 YSYEKL. This CDR3 is CANEREKIYEQYF. The CDR3 DNA reads as TGCGCCAATGAGCGGGAGAAAATCTACGAGCAGTACTTC.

The chain combines TRBV5-4 with TRBJ2-7, with 9 bases lining up with TRBD1. The ends lost 2 bases at V and 5 bases at J; junction bases unmatched: 8. Germline-derived CDR1 and CDR2 are SGHNT and YYREEE (reference sequence). The CDR3 is 15 amino acids. CDR3 sequence reads: CASSLPGTGWDEQYF. The CDR3 DNA follows: TGTGCCAGCAGCTTACCCGGGACAGGGTGGGACGAGCAGTACTTC.

Here the CDR3 DNA reads TGTGCCAGTACCCCAGGGCAACACTCTGGAAACACCATATATTTT. Translated, it gives CASTPGQHSGNTIYF. The chain has TRBV19 and TRBJ1-3, with TRBD1 as a possible D gene (5 bases). The CDR3 contains 15 residues. The germline CDR1 and CDR2 sequences are LNHDA and SQIVND (reference sequence). V was pared by 7 bases and J by 0 bases, with 13 bases between.

The V call is TRBV6-5, the J call TRBJ1-2; a weak D match, TRBD1 (6 bases). The germline V and J ends were trimmed by 0 bases and 6 bases, with 8 bases remaining between them. CDR1 and CDR2 from the germline V gene are MNHEY and SVGAGI. This CDR3 region has 13 residues. CDR3 coding DNA: TGTGCCAGCAGTTACTCTACAGGGAATGGCTACACCTTC. This encodes CASSYSTGNGYTF.

This clone was counted only a few times. The V call is TRBV4-1, the J call TRBJ2-7; 9 positions agree with TRBD2. After removal of 0 bases from V and 8 bases from J, the junction contained 8 bases not matched to a gene. The germline V gene has CDR1 MGHRA and CDR2 YSYEKL. The CDR3 totals 15 residues. The CDR3 DNA reads as TGCGCCAGCAGCCAAGATGTAGCGGGAGCAATCCAGCAGTACTTC. Its protein product is CASSQDVAGAIQQYF.

The chain has TRBV28 and TRBJ2-1; 10 nucleotides align to TRBD2. CDR1 and CDR2 from the germline V gene are MDHEN and SYDVKM. This CDR3 has 14 amino acids. The junction had 5 bases not matched to a gene; V was cut back by 8 bases and J by 4 bases. The CDR3 here is CASGTSGAYNEQFF. CDR3 in DNA: TGTGCCAGCGGCACTAGCGGGGCATACAATGAGCAGTTCTTC.

The chain couples TRBV28 to TRBJ1-2; the D is unclear. Trimming pared 5 bases from V and 0 bases from J, leaving 7 bases between. CDR1 is MDHEN, CDR2 SYDVKM, per germline. This CDR3 has 13 amino acids. Here the CDR3 DNA reads TGTGCCAGCAGTCTCCGAGCTAACTATGGCTACACCTTC. Amino acids: CASSLRANYGYTF.

The rearrangement joins TRBV28 to TRBJ1-1; D is unclear. V shed 5 bases and J shed 6 bases, with 7 bases lying between them. The CDR3 runs 11 residues. From germline, CDR1 is MDHEN and CDR2 SYDVKM. CDR3: CASSHRPEAFF. As DNA, the CDR3 is TGTGCCAGCAGTCACCGGCCTGAAGCTTTCTTT.

The rearrangement joins TRBV6-5 to TRBJ1-2; TRBD1 matches at 7 bases. Germline CDR1 MNHEY, CDR2 SVGAGI. The CDR3 is 14 residues long. V lost 6 bases and J lost 10; bases outside the gene matches: 14. As DNA, the CDR3 is TGTGCCAGCAGCCCGTCTTGGGACAGAATATACTACACCTTC. Protein sequence: CASSPSWDRIYYTF.

V usage is TRBV27 and J usage is TRBJ1-2; 7 bases agree with TRBD1. J lost 6 bases, V lost 8 bases, and 12 bases had no gene match. Germline values: CDR1 MNHEY, CDR2 SMNVEV (reference sequence). The CDR3 has 14 residues. The CDR3 bases are TGTGCCAGCGGATACTCAGCAGGGGGGAATGGCTACACCTTC. Encoded protein: CASGYSAGGNGYTF.

The gene calls are TRBV6-5 and TRBJ1-1; tentative D call: TRBD1 (6 bases). V shed 8 bases and J shed 4 bases, with 17 bases lying between them. The CDR3 spans 14 residues. CDR1 MNHEY and CDR2 SVGAGI come from the germline V gene. As DNA, the CDR3 is TGTGCCAGCTTTGAGCGGCGGGGGCCCACTGAAGCTTTCTTT. Translated: CASFERRGPTEAFF.

The chain carries TRBV3-1 (or the pseudogene TRBV3-2) and TRBJ1-6; D perhaps matches TRBD1 (5 bases). V was shortened by 6 bases and J by 8 bases, with 11 bases between the two germline ends. Germline CDR1 reads LGHDT; CDR2 reads YNNKEL (reference sequence). The CDR3 consists of 13 residues. Written as DNA, the CDR3 is TGTGCCAGCAGTAAGGGGACGGATTCACCCCTCCACTTT. This codes for CASSKGTDSPLHF.

This chain connects TRBV7-3 to TRBJ2-1; D unresolved. Germline CDR1 reads SGHTA; CDR2 reads FQGTGA. CDR3 length: 12 amino acids. Trimming left V 3 bases short and J 8 bases short, with 8 bases between. CDR3 DNA sequence: TGTGCCAGCAGCTTCGTCGGCGATGAGCAGTTCTTC. Its protein product is CASSFVGDEQFF.

The chain joins TRBV28 to TRBJ1-1; D perhaps matches TRBD1 (5 bases). There are 12 residues in the CDR3. Trimming removed 6 bases from V and 12 bases from J, with 17 bases in between. CDR1 is MDHEN and CDR2 is SYDVKM in the germline V gene. The CDR3 region is CASSLTAINPFF. The CDR3 DNA is TGTGCCAGCAGCCTGACAGCCATTAACCCTTTCTTT. Complete variable domain (other parts from reference TRBV28 and TRBJ1-1): DVKVTQSSRYLVKRTGEKVFLECVQDMDHENMFWYRQDPGLGLRLIYFSYDVKMKEKGDIPEGYSVSREKKERFSLILESASTNQTSMYLCASSLTAINPFFGQGTRLTVV.